The 19 T cell receptor beta chains given below trace back to one sample, sequenced in a study of shared T cell receptors in the human thymus. Using immunoSEQ multiplex PCR, the repertoire was profiled, and TCRdb retains in-frame clones only, with some absent. This repertoire shows more than 550,000 clones, approximately 83% found once; its top ten account for more than 0.008%. A further study also used this sample, focusing on human thymus T cells.

Sequenced sample: thymocytes. The receptor set was obtained from a girl in the first two years of life with a congenital heart defect.

Remarks on this clone: The junction departs from germline at one end; a sequencing error may be responsible. The chain employs TRBV6-1 and TRBJ1-1, with 9 nucleotides matching TRBD1. CDR3 length: 19 residues. Germline V lookup: CDR1 MNHNS, CDR2 SASEGT. The CDR3 DNA reads TGTGCCAGCAATGAACACTCCTCCGGGACAGGGAGCGAAAGGCTTGAAGCTTTCTTT. Amino acid sequence: CASNEHSSGTGSERLEAFF.

The rearrangement uses TRBV27 and TRBJ2-5; TRBD2 matches 14 bases. V gave up 3 bases and J gave up 3 bases; unmatched junction bases: 0. The CDR3 extends over 15 amino acids. Germline assignment: CDR1 MNHEY and CDR2 SMNVEV (reference sequence). The DNA for the CDR3 is TGTGCCAGCAGTTTGACTAGCGGGGGGGAAGAGACCCAGTACTTC. Protein sequence: CASSLTSGGEETQYF.

V is TRBV27 and J is TRBJ1-5, with D tentatively TRBD1 (5 bases). CDR1 is MNHEY, CDR2 SMNVEV, per germline (reference sequence). This CDR3 is built from 17 residues. V lost 2 bases, J lost 4 bases, and 18 bases lay in between. The CDR3 loop is CASSLDGGVGKNQPQHF. CDR3 DNA: TGTGCCAGCAGTTTAGATGGGGGGGTAGGGAAGAATCAGCCCCAGCATTTT.

This clone was seen more than once but under ten times. V and J are TRBV20-1 and TRBJ1-2; possible D gene TRBD1, 6 bases. The V gene lost 7 bases and the J gene lost 3 bases, with 9 bases spanning the gap. Germline CDR1 and CDR2: DFQATT and SNEGSKA (reference sequence). The CDR3 consists of 11 residues. CDR3: CSGAGDYGYTF. CDR3 bases: TGCAGTGGCGCAGGGGACTATGGCTACACCTTC.

A single count supports this clone. V gene TRBV9 combines with J gene TRBJ1-2, with D uncertain. The length of the CDR3 is 16 residues. The V end was cut by 3 bases, the J end by 9 bases, with 24 bases between. Germline CDR1 SGDLS, CDR2 YYNGEE. As DNA, the CDR3 is TGTGCCAGCAGCGCTGTTCGCGGAGGGCCGGTGTCTAGCTACACCTTC. As protein: CASSAVRGGPVSSYTF. The full variable domain, completed using reference TRBV9 and TRBJ1-2, is DSGVTQTPKHLITATGQRVTLRCSPRSGDLSVYWYQQSLDQGLQFLIQYYNGEERAKGNILERFSAQQFPDLHSELNLSSLELGDSALYFCASSAVRGGPVSSYTFGSGTRLTVV.

To note about this clone: At the DNA level, this CDR3 is encoded by other sequences in the same sample as well. The V gene is TRBV5-1, the J gene TRBJ1-5; D is undetermined. Trimming left V 0 bases short and J 0 bases short, with 7 bases between. The CDR3 covers 15 residues. CDR1 SGHRS and CDR2 YFSETQ come from the germline V gene. CDR3 bases: TGCGCCAGCAGCTTGGCGGGAGATAGCAATCAGCCCCAGCATTTT. Protein: CASSLAGDSNQPQHF.

This sequence joins TRBV6-5 and TRBJ1-1; D remains unclear. CDR3 length equals 12 residues. Trimming pared 10 bases from V and 4 bases from J, leaving 13 bases between. Germline loops: CDR1 MNHEY, CDR2 SVGAGI. This CDR3 is CATTTMGTEAFF. The CDR3 DNA is TGTGCCACTACTACGATGGGCACTGAAGCTTTCTTT.

This chain joins TRBV2 and TRBJ1-1; 10 bases agree with TRBD1. The CDR3 runs to 15 residues. V was pared by 6 bases and J by 5 bases, with 9 bases of the junction left unmatched. The germline V gene encodes CDR1 SNHLY and CDR2 FYNNEI. This chain's CDR3 is CASSDGTGEKTEAFF. The CDR3 DNA reads TGTGCCAGCAGCGACGGGACAGGGGAAAAAACTGAAGCTTTCTTT.

The chain joins TRBV5-1 to TRBJ1-1; 8 bases line up with TRBD1. The germline gives CDR1 SGHRS, CDR2 YFSETQ. J lost 6 bases, V lost 2 bases, and 6 bases had no gene match. The CDR3 has 14 amino acids. The CDR3 DNA sequence: TGCGCCAGCAGCTTACAGGGGGAAGAGGCTGAAGCTTTCTTT. Translated, it gives CASSLQGEEAEAFF.

This chain links TRBV28 with TRBJ1-1; no reliable D call. V was shortened by 3 bases and J by 1 base, with 6 bases between the two germline ends. The CDR3 is 13 residues long. Looked up from germline, CDR1 is MDHEN and CDR2 is SYDVKM. The CDR3 bases are TGTGCCAGCAGTTTCCCGTGGAACACTGAAGCTTTCTTT. The encoded protein is CASSFPWNTEAFF.

Written as DNA, the CDR3 is TGTGCCAGTAGTATCCGCCTCGGGACAGGGGAAGAGACCCAGTACTTC. Its translation is CASSIRLGTGEETQYF. The J gene is TRBJ2-5, the V gene TRBV19, with 10 bases aligning to TRBD1. Trimming took 3 bases from V and 3 from J; bases not matched to a gene: 7. Looked up from germline, CDR1 is LNHDA and CDR2 is SQIVND (reference sequence). The CDR3 sequence is 16 residues long.

The count of this clone is one. At one boundary the junction diverges from the germline segment, which might be a read error. The sample holds other DNA sequences that translate to the same CDR3. The chain carries TRBV27 and TRBJ2-7; no clear D. The length of the CDR3 is 11 residues. The germline V gene encodes CDR1 MNHEY and CDR2 SMNVEV (reference sequence). CDR3: CASSRGYEQYF. CDR3 coding DNA: TGTGCCAGCAGCCGCGGCTACGAGCAATACTTC.

The V call is TRBV27, the J call TRBJ2-2, with TRBD1 matching 10 bases. Per germline, CDR1 MNHEY and CDR2 SMNVEV (reference sequence). J was trimmed by 0 bases and V by 2 bases; bases with no gene match: 6. The CDR3 runs to 18 residues. CDR3 nucleotide sequence: TGTGCCAGCAGTTTAGGAGACAGGGGGCCCGCGAACACCGGGGAGCTGTTTTTT. It encodes CASSLGDRGPANTGELFF.

The chain has TRBV5-6 and TRBJ1-1, with a tentative D call TRBD1 (5 bases). CDR3 length: 15 amino acids. V was trimmed by 4 bases and J by 6 bases, leaving 19 bases between them. In germline, CDR1 is SGHDT, CDR2 YYEEEE. The CDR3 nucleotides are TGTGCCAGCAGCCTCGGCGCGGGGCAAGATCCTGAAGCTTTCTTT. This sequence encodes CASSLGAGQDPEAFF.

V and J are TRBV7-9 and TRBJ1-4; a possible D gene is TRBD1 (5 bases). CDR1 is SEHNR, CDR2 FQNEAQ, per germline (reference sequence). The CDR3 runs 15 residues. The V gene lost 3 bases and the J gene lost 7 bases, with 15 bases spanning the gap. CDR3 loop: CASSLAGSVGEKLFF. Written as DNA, the CDR3 is TGTGCCAGCAGCTTGGCAGGGTCGGTAGGTGAAAAACTGTTTTTT.

The rearrangement joins TRBV5-1 to TRBJ2-3; D may be TRBD2 (5 bases). Germline CDR1 is SGHRS and CDR2 is YFSETQ. This CDR3 region has 15 residues. Trimming stripped 0 bases from V and 4 bases from J, with 12 bases between. The CDR3 sequence: CASSLVLVPADTQYF. CDR3 DNA sequence: TGCGCCAGCAGCTTGGTACTAGTTCCGGCAGATACGCAGTATTTT.

This clone appeared a few times. V is TRBV5-8 and J is TRBJ1-3, with TRBD1 as a possible D gene (5 bases). The CDR3 spans 17 residues. Germline CDR1 is SGHTS and CDR2 is YDEGEE. With 4 bases removed from V and 1 base from J, the gap between germline ends came to 18 bases. CDR3 protein: CASSTGHQTLSGNTIYF. The CDR3 DNA follows: TGTGCCAGCAGCACCGGACATCAGACTTTATCTGGAAACACCATATATTTT.

V usage is TRBV5-8 and J usage is TRBJ1-2; D ambiguous. Germline loops: CDR1 SGHTS, CDR2 YDEGEE. Trimming left V 0 bases short and J 1 base short, with 13 bases between. The CDR3 is made up of 16 amino acids. The CDR3 protein is CASSLEQPAINYGYTF. The CDR3 coding sequence is TGTGCCAGCAGCTTGGAACAGCCGGCCATTAACTATGGCTACACCTTC. Full variable domain (remainder filled in from reference TRBV5-8 and TRBJ1-2): EAGVTQSPTHLIKTRGQQATLRCSPISGHTSVYWYQQALGLGLQFLLWYDEGEERNRGNFPPRFSGRQFPNYSSELNVNALELEDSALYLCASSLEQPAINYGYTFGSGTRLTVV.

This chain connects TRBV5-6 to TRBJ1-5; D possibly corresponds to TRBD1 (5 bases). The V end lost 3 bases, the J end lost 0 bases, and 16 bases lay between the germline ends. The germline CDR1 and CDR2 sequences are SGHDT and YYEEEE. The CDR3 is made up of 17 amino acids. The CDR3 DNA reads as TGTGCCAGCAGCTCCCGACAGAAGGTTAATAGCAATCAGCCCCAGCATTTT. Translating it yields CASSSRQKVNSNQPQHF. Full variable domain (rest looked up from reference TRBV5-6 and TRBJ1-5): DAGVTQSPTHLIKTRGQQVTLRCSPKSGHDTVSWYQQALGQGPQFIFQYYEEEERQRGNFPDRFSGHQFPNYSSELNVNALLLGDSALYLCASSSRQKVNSNQPQHFGDGTRLSIL.